The rows below give T cell receptor beta chains drawn from one sample of a study of blood T cell repertoires in COVID-19. Sequenced by immunoSEQ multiplex PCR; TCRdb stores in-frame clones only, minus some. The data contain 50,000 to 80,000 clones, over 75% of them seen just once; the ten biggest clones take up approximately 10%. Material: peripheral blood. These receptors all come from a woman of 80 years or more with active COVID-19. CDR3s include the opening cysteine and the closing phenylalanine or tryptophan. D genes are given only for firm matches. Some rows mark clone size as missing; the rest say once, few, many or name a class of expanded clone.

size	V	J	D	CDR3	DNA
-	TRBV25-1	TRBJ2-7	-	CASSEYAGSSYEQYF	TGTGCCAGCAGTGAGTACGCGGGGAGCTCCTACGAGCAGTACTTC
once	TRBV7-8	TRBJ2-2	-	CASRHRDFRTGELFF	TGTGCCAGCAGGCATCGGGACTTCCGCACCGGGGAGCTGTTTTTT
-	TRBV5-4	TRBJ2-1	-	CASTLGPSGNEQFF	TGTGCCAGCACCCTGGGCCCTTCGGGGAATGAGCAGTTCTTC
-	TRBV7-9	TRBJ2-5	TRBD2	CASSPRWYGGAESQETQYF	TGTGCCAGCAGCCCGCGGTGGTACGGGGGGGCCGAGTCCCAAGAGACCCAGTACTTC
-	TRBV6-6	TRBJ2-5	TRBD2	CASSYSRGAGQETQYF	TGTGCCAGCAGTTACTCGCGGGGGGCTGGCCAAGAGACCCAGTACTTC
once	TRBV28	TRBJ2-1	TRBD2	CASSSSSGRAYNEQFF	TGTGCCAGCAGTTCCTCTAGCGGGAGGGCCTACAATGAGCAGTTCTTC
-	TRBV6-5	TRBJ2-5	-	CASLLGLGQETQYF	TGTGCCAGTCTACTTGGACTGGGCCAAGAGACCCAGTACTTC
-	TRBV5-1	TRBJ2-7	-	CASFADRSYEQYF	TGCGCCAGCTTTGCGGACAGATCCTACGAGCAGTACTTC
-	TRBV3-1/TRBV3-2	TRBJ2-1	TRBD2	CASSQDRLAGREQFF	TGTGCCAGCAGCCAAGATAGGCTAGCGGGGAGGGAGCAGTTCTTC
-	TRBV6-2/TRBV6-3	TRBJ1-5	TRBD1	CASSHSTGTGRNQPQHF	TGTGCCAGCAGTCACTCCACAGGGACAGGGAGAAATCAGCCCCAGCATTTT
few	TRBV16	TRBJ1-3	TRBD1	CASSRDRAQNTIYF	TGTGCCAGCAGCCGGGACAGGGCGCAAAACACCATATATTTT
-	TRBV27	TRBJ1-5	-	CASSTGNSNQPQHF	TGTGCCAGCAGCACCGGGAATAGCAATCAGCCCCAGCATTTT
-	TRBV5-1	TRBJ1-2	TRBD1	CASSTDRVGYGYTF	TGCGCCAGCAGCACGGACAGGGTAGGCTATGGCTACACCTTC
-	TRBV3-1/TRBV3-2	TRBJ2-2	-	CASSQGNTGELFF	TGTGCCAGCAGCCAGGGCAACACCGGGGAGCTGTTTTTT
-	TRBV7-9	TRBJ2-3	-	CASTTEGVGTDTQYF	TGTGCCAGCACCACCGAGGGCGTGGGCACGGATACGCAGTATTTT
-	TRBV6-6	TRBJ2-3	-	CASSLNVPGLTDTQYF	TGTGCCAGCAGCCTCAATGTCCCGGGACTTACAGATACGCAGTATTTT
-	TRBV23-1	TRBJ2-2	-	CASSHPPGAGELFF	TGCGCCAGCAGTCACCCCCCGGGGGCCGGGGAGCTGTTTTTT
-	TRBV12-5	TRBJ2-5	TRBD2	CASGWTRAETQYF	TGTGCTAGTGGCTGGACTAGAGCAGAGACCCAGTACTTC
-	TRBV11-2	TRBJ2-1	TRBD2	CASSRTSGGYNEQFF	TGTGCCAGCAGCCGGACTAGCGGGGGCTACAATGAGCAGTTCTTC
once	TRBV10-3	TRBJ2-1	-	CAISAREAVSYNEQFF	TGTGCCATCAGTGCGCGAGAGGCCGTATCCTACAATGAGCAGTTCTTC
-	TRBV5-1	TRBJ2-5	TRBD2	CASKRGAGGAGLQETQYF	TGCGCCAGCAAGAGAGGAGCGGGGGGCGCCGGCTTACAAGAGACCCAGTACTTC
-	TRBV12-3/TRBV12-4	TRBJ1-2	-	CASSDIIGGYTF	TGTGCCAGCTCGGACATCATTGGAGGCTACACCTTC
once	TRBV4-2	TRBJ2-5	-	CASSHDGHRQALPAQYF	TGTGCCAGCAGCCATGACGGTCATCGACAGGCGCTCCCGGCCCAGTACTTC
-	TRBV2	TRBJ1-1	TRBD1	CASIIATGVNTEAFF	TGTGCCAGCATTATCGCGACAGGGGTGAACACTGAAGCTTTCTTT
-	TRBV4-2	TRBJ1-4	TRBD1	CASSHRDRAEKLFF	TGTGCCAGCAGCCACAGGGACAGGGCTGAAAAACTGTTTTTT
-	TRBV19	TRBJ1-3	-	CASSIGGTYGNTIYF	TGTGCCAGTAGTATAGGTGGGACATATGGAAACACCATATATTTT
-	TRBV28	TRBJ1-2	-	CASSSRRGLYGYTF	TGTGCCTCTTCCAGTAGGAGAGGTTTATATGGCTACACCTTC
-	TRBV5-1	TRBJ2-3	TRBD2	CASSLELADDTDTQYF	TGCGCCAGCAGCTTGGAACTAGCGGATGACACAGATACGCAGTATTTT
-	TRBV11-2	TRBJ2-3	TRBD1	CASSPGDRGVLGTQYF	TGTGCCAGCAGCCCAGGGGACAGGGGGGTTCTAGGTACGCAGTATTTT
-	TRBV5-1	TRBJ2-7	-	CASSLDRTSYEQYF	TGCGCCAGCAGCTTAGACAGGACCTCCTACGAGCAGTACTTC
-	TRBV7-6	TRBJ1-2	TRBD1	CASSLTGDSSYGYTF	TGTGCCAGCAGCTTAACCGGGGACAGTTCTTATGGCTACACCTTC
-	TRBV30	TRBJ2-1	TRBD2	CAWSEGRWRLTSGSNYNEQFF	TGTGCCTGGAGTGAAGGGAGATGGCGGCTTACTAGCGGGAGCAACTACAATGAGCAGTTCTTC
-	TRBV19	TRBJ1-1	-	CASTPTRGNTEAFF	TGTGCCAGTACCCCGACAAGGGGTAACACTGAAGCTTTCTTT
-	TRBV28	TRBJ2-1	TRBD2	CASSLWLWGGSSYNEQFF	TGTGCCAGCAGTTTATGGCTCTGGGGGGGGAGCTCCTACAATGAGCAGTTCTTC
-	TRBV7-9	TRBJ1-1	TRBD1	CASSARTGDGTEAFF	TGTGCCAGCAGCGCCCGGACAGGGGATGGCACTGAAGCTTTCTTT
-	TRBV5-1	TRBJ2-2	-	CASSLSPTEMNTGELFF	TGCGCCAGCAGCTTGTCACCGACAGAAATGAACACCGGGGAGCTGTTTTTT
-	TRBV6-6	TRBJ2-5	-	CASSPRQRGQGWETQYF	TGTGCCAGCAGTCCACGTCAAAGGGGTCAGGGGTGGGAGACCCAGTACTTC
-	TRBV5-1	TRBJ2-3	-	CASSVGTLGDTQYF	TGCGCCAGCAGCGTCGGGACACTGGGGGATACGCAGTATTTT
-	TRBV2	TRBJ1-2	-	CASSEVQYYGYTF	TGTGCCAGCAGTGAGGTACAATACTATGGCTACACCTTC
-	TRBV28	TRBJ1-2	-	CASSAQRRVGSGGRGPVF	TGTGCCAGCAGTGCCCAACGGAGGGTGGGCTCCGGCGGACGCGGCCCCGTTTTC